What follows is one T cell receptor beta chain and its context. The trim removed 11 bases at V and 5 bases at J, leaving 12 bases unmatched. This CDR3 is 14 amino acids long. Germline CDR1 and CDR2: MNHEY and SVGAGI. TCRdb's copy holds only in-frame clones and misses some; the assay was immunoSEQ multiplex PCR. This sample has a few hundred thousand clones, with 75% to 90% found just once. This record comes from a study of blood T cell repertoires in COVID-19. Study summary: T cells, B-cell-depleted T cells, or PBMCs provided the cDNA or gDNA that served as material.

The chain recombines TRBV6-5 with TRBJ1-5, with 7 positions matching TRBD1. The sequence derives from a woman aged 55-69 years who had recovered from COVID-19. Sequencing was carried out using PBMCs or T cells enriched from blood (not recorded which). DNA of the CDR3: TGTGCCTCTCGGGACAGTAGCCCCCATCAGCCCCAGCATTTT. Its protein is CASRDSSPHQPQHF.